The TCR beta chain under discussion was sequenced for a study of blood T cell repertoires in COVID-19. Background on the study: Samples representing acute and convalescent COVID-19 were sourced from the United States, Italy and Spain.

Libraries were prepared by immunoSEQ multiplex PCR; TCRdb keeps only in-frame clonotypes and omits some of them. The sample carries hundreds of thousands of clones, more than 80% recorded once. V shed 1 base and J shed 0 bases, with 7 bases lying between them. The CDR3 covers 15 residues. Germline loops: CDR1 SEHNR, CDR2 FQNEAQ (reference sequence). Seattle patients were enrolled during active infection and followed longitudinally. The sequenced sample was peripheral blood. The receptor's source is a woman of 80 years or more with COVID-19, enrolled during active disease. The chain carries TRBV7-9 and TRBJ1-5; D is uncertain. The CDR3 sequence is CASSLGGISNQPQHF. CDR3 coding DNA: TGTGCCAGCAGCTTAGGAGGGATTAGCAATCAGCCCCAGCATTTT.